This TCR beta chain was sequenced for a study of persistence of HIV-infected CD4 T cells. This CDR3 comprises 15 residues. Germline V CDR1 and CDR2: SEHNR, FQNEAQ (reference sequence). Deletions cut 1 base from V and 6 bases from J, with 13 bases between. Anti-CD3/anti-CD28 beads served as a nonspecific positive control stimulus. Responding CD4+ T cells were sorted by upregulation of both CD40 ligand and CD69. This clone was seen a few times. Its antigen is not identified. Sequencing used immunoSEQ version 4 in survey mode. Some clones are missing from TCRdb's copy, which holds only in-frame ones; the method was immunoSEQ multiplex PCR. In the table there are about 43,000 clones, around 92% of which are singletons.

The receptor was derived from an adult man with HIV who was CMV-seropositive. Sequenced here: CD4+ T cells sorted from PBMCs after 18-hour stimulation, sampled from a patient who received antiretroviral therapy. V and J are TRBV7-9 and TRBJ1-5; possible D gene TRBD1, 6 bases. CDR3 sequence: CASSLDGGGSQPQHF. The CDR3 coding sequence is TGTGCCAGCAGCTTAGATGGAGGGGGATCTCAGCCCCAGCATTTT.